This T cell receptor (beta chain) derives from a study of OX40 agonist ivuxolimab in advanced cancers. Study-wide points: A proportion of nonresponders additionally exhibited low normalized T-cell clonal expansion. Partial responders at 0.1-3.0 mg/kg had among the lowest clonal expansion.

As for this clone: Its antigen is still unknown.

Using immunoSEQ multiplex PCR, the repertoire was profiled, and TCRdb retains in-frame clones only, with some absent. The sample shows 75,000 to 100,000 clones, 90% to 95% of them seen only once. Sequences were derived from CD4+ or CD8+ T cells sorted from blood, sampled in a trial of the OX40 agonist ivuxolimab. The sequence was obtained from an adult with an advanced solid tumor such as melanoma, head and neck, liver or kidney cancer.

In DNA, the CDR3 is TGTGCCAGCAGTTACTCTCTGAGCTCCTACAATGAGCAGTTCTTC. It specifies CASSYSLSSYNEQFF. The V gene is TRBV6-5, the J gene TRBJ2-1; D is unresolved. This CDR3 is built from 15 residues. V was clipped by 0 bases and J by 0 bases, with 6 bases between them. Germline values: CDR1 MNHEY, CDR2 SVGAGI.